A single sample gave rise to the 4 T cell receptor beta chains below, sequenced in a study of CD8+ T cells in alopecia areata (dated by TCRdb to 2016 to 2019). The library was prepared using the immunoSEQ multiplex PCR assay. RNA was extracted from all samples and reverse transcribed into cDNA as template for TCR sequencing. TCRdb retrieved this table from immuneACCESS and kept in-frame rearrangements only. Not all clones are present; in checked studies, unresolved V genes account for under half, and no reason is known for the remainder. This sample comprises under 250,000 clones, more than 55% of them detected only once. 1% to 1.5% of the sample is taken by the ten largest. The sample's treatment or condition label, in plain terms: oral pan-JAK inhibitor, 5-10 mg twice daily. The material was CD4+ T cells sorted from blood, obtained at approximately week 42, from a patient treated with tofacitinib. The receptor source for this set is a human donor with alopecia areata.

This clone was detected only a few times. This chain connects TRBV7-8 to TRBJ2-7; TRBD2 aligns across 11 bases. The CDR3 runs 15 residues. Looked up from germline, CDR1 is SGHVS and CDR2 is FQNEAQ. Trimming cost V 7 bases and J 4 bases; bases outside gene matches: 9. CDR3 coding DNA: TGTGCCAGCACTCCGGGGCCTAGCGGGGGGTACGAGCAGTACTTC. Translated: CASTPGPSGGYEQYF.

This chain joins TRBV7-3 and TRBJ2-3; possible D gene TRBD2, 5 bases. CDR1 is SGHTA, CDR2 FQGTGA, per germline. The CDR3 consists of 15 residues. The V end was cut by 5 bases, the J end by 3 bases, with 15 bases between. The CDR3 sequence is CASSASSLATDTQYF. The CDR3 DNA reads TGTGCCAGCAGCGCATCTAGCTTAGCGACAGATACGCAGTATTTT.

This chain joins TRBV27 and TRBJ1-2; D possibly corresponds to TRBD1 (5 bases). The CDR3 has 13 amino acids. Looked up from germline, CDR1 is MNHEY and CDR2 is SMNVEV (reference sequence). The V end lost 8 bases, the J end lost 2 bases, and 12 bases lay between the germline ends. CDR3 nucleotide sequence: TGTGCCAGCCGGCGACAGACAAACTATGGCTACACCTTC. Encoded protein: CASRRQTNYGYTF.

The rearrangement uses TRBV27 and TRBJ2-1; 8 bases agree with TRBD1. CDR1 is MNHEY, CDR2 SMNVEV, per germline (reference sequence). The CDR3 is 15 residues long. V shed 9 bases and J 5 bases; nucleotides not matched to a gene: 12. CDR3 coding DNA: TGTGCCAGTAAAAAATGGGACAGGAAAGACAATGAGCAGTTCTTC. Its protein product is CASKKWDRKDNEQFF.